Each of the 24 T cell receptor beta chains below was sequenced from the same sample in a study of T cells after yellow fever vaccination. Each CDR3 protein gets one entry after TCRdb re-called the 5' RACE reads with MiXCR. The sample has approximately 340,000 distinct CDR3 sequences; roughly 9.4% are singletons. The sequenced sample was PBMCs, obtained on the day of the first yellow fever vaccination. These receptors were obtained from a young man who received the YFV17D yellow fever vaccine.

J is TRBJ1-1 and V is TRBV29-1; D is undetermined. V lost 4 bases and J 1 base, leaving 7 bases between the germline ends. CDR3 length: 12 amino acids. The germline V gene has CDR1 SQVTM and CDR2 ANQGSEA. CDR3 bases: TGCAGCGTTGCGCACAGGAACACTGAAGCTTTCTTT. Protein sequence: CSVAHRNTEAFF.

This clonotype was seen more than once but under ten times. The V and J genes are TRBV5-1 and TRBJ2-7; the D gene is possibly TRBD2 (6 bases). Germline V gene lookup returns CDR1 SGHRS and CDR2 YFSETQ. This CDR3 region has 16 residues. V was shortened by 1 base and J by 0 bases, with 14 bases between the two germline ends. The CDR3 loop is CASSLRRGDSSYEQYF. The DNA for the CDR3 is TGCGCCAGCAGCTTGAGGCGGGGAGATAGCTCCTACGAGCAGTACTTC.

This chain links TRBV5-1 with TRBJ2-1; the D gene is possibly TRBD1 (5 bases). Germline V gene data show CDR1 as SGHRS and CDR2 as YFSETQ. Trimming took off 5 bases at V and 9 bases at J, with 24 bases between the two ends. This CDR3 is 16 amino acids long. The CDR3 here is CASRFPSSPLRGEQFF. The CDR3 nucleotides are TGCGCCAGCAGGTTTCCCTCCAGTCCACTAAGGGGTGAGCAGTTCTTC.

V usage is TRBV27 and J usage is TRBJ2-7, with 8 bases that match TRBD1. Germline V gene lookup returns CDR1 MNHEY and CDR2 SMNVEV (reference sequence). V lost 6 bases, J lost 0 bases, and 4 bases stayed unmatched. CDR3 size: 14 residues. CDR3 protein: CASRGQVSSYEQYF. CDR3 nucleotides: TGTGCCAGCAGGGGACAGGTGAGCTCCTACGAGCAGTACTTC.

The table lists this clonotype with a few counts. The chain employs TRBV6-6 and TRBJ2-7; D unclear. Looked up from germline, CDR1 is MNHNY and CDR2 is SVGAGI (reference sequence). This CDR3 spans 12 amino acids. Trimming shortened V by 7 bases and J by 3 bases, and 10 bases separated the two germline ends. This chain's CDR3 is CASTKTSYEQYF. Here the CDR3 DNA reads TGTGCCAGCACGAAAACGAGCTACGAGCAGTACTTC.

This clonotype came up a few times. This chain connects TRBV10-3 to TRBJ2-3; 12 bases are shared with TRBD2. CDR1 and CDR2 (germline): ENHRY, SYGVKD. The junction had 3 bases not matched to a gene; V was cut back by 6 bases and J by 2 bases. The CDR3 runs to 15 residues. The CDR3 region is CAISRTSGATDTQYF. The DNA for the CDR3 is TGTGCCATCAGCCGGACTAGCGGGGCCACAGATACGCAGTATTTT.

This clonotype showed up just a few times. The chain has TRBV18 and TRBJ1-5; D is unresolved. This CDR3 is 15 amino acids long. Trimming removed 2 bases from V and 5 bases from J, with 13 bases in between. Germline V gene data show CDR1 as KGHSH and CDR2 as LQKENI. The CDR3: CASSPVAKRDQPQHF. The CDR3 DNA reads TGTGCCAGCTCACCAGTGGCCAAAAGGGATCAGCCCCAGCATTTT. Using reference TRBV18 and TRBJ1-5 for the parts outside the CDR3, the full variable domain is NAGVMQNPRHLVRRRGQEARLRCSPMKGHSHVYWYRQLPEEGLKFMVYLQKENIIDESGMPKERFSAEFPKEGPSILRIQQVVRGDSAAYFCASSPVAKRDQPQHFGDGTRLSIL.

The chain uses TRBV20-1 and TRBJ1-1; 7 bases are shared with TRBD1. CDR3 size: 15 residues. Losses at the gene ends were 0 bases for V and 1 base for J; bases not matched to a gene: 5. The V gene's germline CDR1 is DFQATT and CDR2 SNEGSKA (reference sequence). The CDR3 sequence: CSARDFNRGNTEAFF. The CDR3 DNA reads as TGCAGTGCTAGAGATTTCAACAGGGGGAACACTGAAGCTTTCTTT.

The rearrangement joins TRBV18 to TRBJ2-7; unclear D gene. This CDR3 spans 12 amino acids. With 1 base removed from V and 0 bases from J, the gap between germline ends came to 1 base. Germline V gene lookup returns CDR1 KGHSH and CDR2 LQKENI. In DNA, the CDR3 is TGTGCCAGCTCACCACACTCCTACGAGCAGTACGTC. Translating gives CASSPHSYEQYV.

V is TRBV30 and J is TRBJ1-5, with a possible D match to TRBD1 (6 bases). Trimming shortened V by 0 bases and J by 5 bases, and 8 bases separated the two germline ends. The CDR3 covers 13 residues. Germline CDR1 is GTSNPN and CDR2 is SVGIG (reference sequence). CDR3 sequence (DNA): TGTGCCTGGAGTGTACAGGGTTATCAGCCCCAGCATTTT. Encoded protein: CAWSVQGYQPQHF.

This chain links TRBV4-3 with TRBJ1-5; D remains ambiguous. The CDR3 has 14 residues. Per germline, CDR1 LGHNA and CDR2 YSLEER. V was shortened by 0 bases and J by 4 bases, with 7 bases between the two germline ends. Written as DNA, the CDR3 is TGCGCCAGCAGCCAAGATCTCCGGAATCAGCCCCAGCATTTT. It translates to CASSQDLRNQPQHF.

The V and J genes are TRBV19 and TRBJ2-3, with 12 nucleotides matching TRBD2. Trimming removed 9 bases from V and 0 bases from J; junction bases left unmatched: 4. The CDR3 totals 15 residues. Germline V CDR1 and CDR2: LNHDA, SQIVND (reference sequence). The CDR3 coding sequence is TGTGCCAGCAGACTAGCGGGGGAGAGCACAGATACGCAGTATTTT. Its protein product is CASRLAGESTDTQYF.

A few counts support this clonotype. This chain uses TRBV9 with TRBJ2-7, with D possibly TRBD2 on 5 matching bases. Germline CDR1 is SGDLS and CDR2 is YYNGEE. The CDR3 contains 13 residues. V lost 5 bases and J lost 3, with 12 bases in between. CDR3 sequence (DNA): TGTGCCAGCAGTGTTCAGAGCGGCTACGAGCAGTACTTC. It yields the protein CASSVQSGYEQYF.

This clonotype was seen more than once but under ten times. This rearrangement joins TRBV20-1 to TRBJ1-1; 8 bases align to TRBD1. The CDR3 covers 11 residues. J gave up 10 bases and V 8 bases, and 9 bases lay outside the gene matches. CDR1 DFQATT and CDR2 SNEGSKA come from the germline V gene (reference sequence). The CDR3 DNA reads as TGCAGTACCAGGGGGCGGGAAGGAGCTTTCTTT. Protein product: CSTRGREGAFF.

CDR3 sequence (DNA): TGTGCCAGTGGGACAGCTTTTAGCAATCAGCCCCAGCATTTT. This encodes CASGTAFSNQPQHF. The V call is TRBV2, the J call TRBJ1-5; 7 bases line up with TRBD1. The CDR3 length is 14 residues. V lost 9 bases and J lost 0; bases outside the gene matches: 5. In germline, CDR1 is SNHLY, CDR2 FYNNEI. Based on the CDR3 plus reference TRBV2 and TRBJ1-5, the full variable domain is EPEVTQTPSHQVTQMGQEVILRCVPISNHLYFYWYRQILGQKVEFLVSFYNNEISEKSEIFDDQFSVERPDGSNFTLKIRSTKLEDSAMYFCASGTAFSNQPQHFGDGTRLSIL.

This clonotype has only a few counts. This chain uses TRBV5-1 with TRBJ1-4; 7 nucleotides line up with TRBD1. Germline loops: CDR1 SGHRS, CDR2 YFSETQ. The CDR3 is made up of 15 amino acids. Trimming cost V 6 bases and J 4 bases; bases outside gene matches: 9. Written as DNA, the CDR3 is TGCGCCAGCACAACGACAGGGCCTCTTAATGAAAAACTGTTTTTT. It is translated as CASTTTGPLNEKLFF.

This clonotype was recorded at least ten times. The V gene is TRBV20-1, the J gene TRBJ2-5, with a tentative D call TRBD1 (6 bases). Per germline, CDR1 DFQATT and CDR2 SNEGSKA (reference sequence). CDR3 length equals 14 residues. Trimming stripped 2 bases from V and 1 base from J, with 11 bases between. The CDR3 DNA is TGCAGTGCTAGACCGGGACACCTCCAAGAGACCCAGTACTTC. Its translation is CSARPGHLQETQYF.

This clonotype was found many times. The chain carries TRBV5-1 and TRBJ1-1, with D unclear. Between the trimmed V and J ends, which lost 1 base and 1 base, there was a span of 11 bases. CDR3 length equals 15 residues. Germline assignment: CDR1 SGHRS and CDR2 YFSETQ. CDR3 in DNA: TGCGCCAGCAGCTTGTGGTCGGGTTCGAACACTGAAGCTTTCTTT. Protein: CASSLWSGSNTEAFF.

The rearrangement joins TRBV12-3 or TRBV12-4 to TRBJ1-2; TRBD1 aligns across 7 bases. V lost 2 bases and J lost 8; bases outside the gene matches: 14. This CDR3 region has 16 residues. The CDR3 DNA is TGTGCCAGCAGTTTATGGGAGACAGGGTTGTACCGCGGCTACACCTTC. This gives the protein CASSLWETGLYRGYTF.

The chain is built from TRBV5-1 and TRBJ2-3; TRBD1 might be the D (6 bases). The CDR3 extends over 14 amino acids. Looked up from germline, CDR1 is SGHRS and CDR2 is YFSETQ. V shed 0 bases and J shed 4 bases, with 9 bases lying between them. The CDR3 reads CASSLDGQSDTQYF. CDR3 nucleotide sequence: TGCGCCAGCAGCTTGGATGGACAGTCAGATACGCAGTATTTT.

This clonotype was picked up a small number of times. V usage is TRBV20-1 and J usage is TRBJ2-3, with D uncertain. This CDR3 region has 16 residues. Germline V CDR1 and CDR2: DFQATT, SNEGSKA (reference sequence). Trimming pared 0 bases from V and 0 bases from J, leaving 13 bases between. The DNA of the CDR3 is TGCAGTGCTAGAGATAGCTTTCTGGCTAGCACAGATACGCAGTATTTT. Its translation is CSARDSFLASTDTQYF.

This clonotype was seen a handful of times. V usage is TRBV12-3 or TRBV12-4 and J usage is TRBJ2-5; TRBD2 aligns across 7 bases. V trimming: 5 bases; J trimming: 3 bases; junction bases outside the gene matches: 12. This CDR3 region has 16 residues. DNA for the CDR3: TGTGCCAGCAGTCCGTGGACTAGATCACCTAAAGAGACCCAGTACTTC. Translated, it gives CASSPWTRSPKETQYF.

This clonotype was seen once. The chain has TRBV3-1 and TRBJ2-6, with unresolved D. In germline, CDR1 is LGHDT, CDR2 YNNKEL (reference sequence). Trimming left V 1 base short and J 2 bases short, with 9 bases between. This CDR3 is built from 16 residues. The DNA for the CDR3 is TGTGCCAGCAGCCAAGGTATCGGAGCTGGGGCCAACGTCCTGACTTTC. It translates to CASSQGIGAGANVLTF.

Only a few counts were recorded for this clonotype. V is TRBV6-2 or TRBV6-3 and J is TRBJ2-7; a possible D gene is TRBD2 (6 bases). Germline V gene sequence: CDR1 MNHEY, CDR2 SVGEGT. CDR3 size: 13 residues. The V gene lost 8 bases and the J gene lost 3 bases, with 14 bases spanning the gap. CDR3 sequence: CASGRGYIYEQYV. In nucleotides, the CDR3 is TGTGCCAGCGGGCGGGGTTACATCTACGAGCAGTACGTC.